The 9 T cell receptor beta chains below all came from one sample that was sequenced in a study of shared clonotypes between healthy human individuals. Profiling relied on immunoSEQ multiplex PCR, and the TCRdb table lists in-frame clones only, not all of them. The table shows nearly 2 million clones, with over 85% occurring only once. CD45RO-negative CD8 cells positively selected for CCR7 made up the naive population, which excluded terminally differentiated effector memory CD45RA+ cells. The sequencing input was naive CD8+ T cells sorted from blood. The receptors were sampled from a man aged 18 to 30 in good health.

In nucleotides, the CDR3 is TGTGCCAGCAGCTTAGGGCGGGAGGGCAATTCACCCCTCCACTTT. Translated, it gives CASSLGREGNSPLHF. The chain has TRBV7-9 and TRBJ1-6; D remains unclear. Between the trimmed V and J ends, which lost 1 base and 7 bases, there was a span of 11 bases. Germline CDR1 and CDR2: SEHNR and FQNEAQ (reference sequence). There are 15 residues in the CDR3.

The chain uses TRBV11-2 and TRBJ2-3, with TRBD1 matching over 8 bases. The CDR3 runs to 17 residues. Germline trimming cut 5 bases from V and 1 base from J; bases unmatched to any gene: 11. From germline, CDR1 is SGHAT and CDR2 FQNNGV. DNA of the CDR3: TGTGCCAGCAGCCAGGGGGCAGGGGGTCTCGGCACAGATACGCAGTATTTT. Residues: CASSQGAGGLGTDTQYF. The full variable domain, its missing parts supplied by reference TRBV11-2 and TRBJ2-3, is EAGVAQSPRYKIIEKRQSVAFWCNPISGHATLYWYQQILGQGPKLLIQFQNNGVVDDSQLPKDRFSAERLKGVDSTLKIQPAKLEDSAVYLCASSQGAGGLGTDTQYFGPGTRLTVL.

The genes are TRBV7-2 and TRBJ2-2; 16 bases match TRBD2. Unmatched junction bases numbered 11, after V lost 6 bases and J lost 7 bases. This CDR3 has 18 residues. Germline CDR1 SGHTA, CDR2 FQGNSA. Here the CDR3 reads CASSPGTSGRAASGELFF. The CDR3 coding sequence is TGTGCCAGCAGTCCCGGGACTAGCGGGAGGGCCGCTAGCGGGGAGCTGTTTTTT.

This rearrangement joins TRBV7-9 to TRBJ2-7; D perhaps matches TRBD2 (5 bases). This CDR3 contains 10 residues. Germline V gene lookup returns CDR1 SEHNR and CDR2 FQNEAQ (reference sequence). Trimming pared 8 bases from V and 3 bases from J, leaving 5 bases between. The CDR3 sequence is CASGGYEQYF. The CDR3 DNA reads TGTGCCAGCGGAGGCTACGAGCAGTACTTC. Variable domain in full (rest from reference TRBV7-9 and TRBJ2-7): DTGVSQNPRHKITKRGQNVTFRCDPISEHNRLYWYRQTLGQGPEFLTYFQNEAQLEKSRLLSDRFSAERPKGSFSTLEIQRTEQGDSAMYLCASGGYEQYFGPGTRLTVT.

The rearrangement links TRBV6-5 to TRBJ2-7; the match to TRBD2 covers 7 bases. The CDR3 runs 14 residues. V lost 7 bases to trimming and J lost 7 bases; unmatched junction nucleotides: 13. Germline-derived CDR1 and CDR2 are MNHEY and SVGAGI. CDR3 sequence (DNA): TGTGCCAGCACTCAACTAGCGACTGGGGGGGAGCAGTACTTC. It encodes CASTQLATGGEQYF.

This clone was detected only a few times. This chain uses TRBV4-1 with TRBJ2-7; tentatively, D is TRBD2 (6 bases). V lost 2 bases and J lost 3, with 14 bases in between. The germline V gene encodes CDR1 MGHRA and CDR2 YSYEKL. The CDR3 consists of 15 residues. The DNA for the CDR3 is TGCGCCAGCAGCCAACGGTCAAACGGGGGCTACGAGCAGTACTTC. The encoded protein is CASSQRSNGGYEQYF.

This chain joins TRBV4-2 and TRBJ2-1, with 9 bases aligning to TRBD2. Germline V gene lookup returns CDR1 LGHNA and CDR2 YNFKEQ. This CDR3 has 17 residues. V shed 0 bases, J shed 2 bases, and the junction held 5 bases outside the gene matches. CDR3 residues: CASSQDPASGAYNEQFF. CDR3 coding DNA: TGTGCCAGCAGCCAAGACCCAGCTAGCGGGGCCTACAATGAGCAGTTCTTC.

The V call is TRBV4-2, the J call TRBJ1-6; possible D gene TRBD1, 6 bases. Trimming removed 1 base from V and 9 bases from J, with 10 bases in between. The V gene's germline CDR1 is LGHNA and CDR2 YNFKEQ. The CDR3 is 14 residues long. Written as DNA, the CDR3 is TGTGCCAGCAGCCAAGGGGACACGATTTCACCCCTCCACTTT. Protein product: CASSQGDTISPLHF.

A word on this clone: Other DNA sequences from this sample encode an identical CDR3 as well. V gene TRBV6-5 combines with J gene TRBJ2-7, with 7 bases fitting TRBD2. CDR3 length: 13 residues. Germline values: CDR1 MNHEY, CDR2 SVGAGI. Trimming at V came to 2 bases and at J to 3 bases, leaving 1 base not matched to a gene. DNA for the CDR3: TGTGCCAGCAGTTACGGGACTAACTACGAGCAGTACTTC. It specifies CASSYGTNYEQYF.